The present T cell receptor beta chain was sequenced within a study of regulatory T cells in long-lasting Graves disease. The CDR3 totals 16 residues. The trim removed 1 base at V and 2 bases at J, leaving 10 bases unmatched. Germline loops: CDR1 DFQATT, CDR2 SNEGSKA (reference sequence). The time point is: persistent/refractory GD, antithyroid drugs over 5 years with positive TRAb. The TCR library was prepared using RNA isolated from PBMCs. Construction of the TCR beta libraries employed iRepertoire HTBI primers in conjunction with Arm-PCR of CDR3 regions. TCRdb re-analysed the multiplex PCR reads in MiXCR, keeping a single row per CDR3 protein. The sample has approximately 380,000 distinct CDR3 sequences; less than 25% are singletons.

The sample consisted of peripheral blood mononuclear cells (PBMCs), taken when the disease was refractory, from a patient treated with antithyroid drugs. The rearrangement links TRBV20-1 to TRBJ2-5; 7 bases map to TRBD2. This clonotype was sampled from a female donor with Graves disease. CDR3 sequence: CSARVVLAELQETQYF. The CDR3 nucleotides are TGCAGTGCTAGAGTCGTCCTAGCGGAGCTACAAGAGACCCAGTACTTC.